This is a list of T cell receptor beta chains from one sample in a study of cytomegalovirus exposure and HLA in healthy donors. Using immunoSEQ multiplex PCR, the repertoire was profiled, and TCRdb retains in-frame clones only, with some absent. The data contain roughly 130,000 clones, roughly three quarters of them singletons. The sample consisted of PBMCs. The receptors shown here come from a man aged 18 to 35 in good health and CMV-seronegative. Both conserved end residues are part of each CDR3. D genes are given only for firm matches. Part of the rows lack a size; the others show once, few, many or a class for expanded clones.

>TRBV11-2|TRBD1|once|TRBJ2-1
CASSLADRVNEQFF
TGTGCCAGCAGCTTAGCTGACAGGGTCAATGAGCAGTTCTTC
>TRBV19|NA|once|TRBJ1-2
CASSIVVSAGERGYTF
TGTGCCAGTAGTATAGTGGTCTCGGCAGGGGAGCGCGGCTACACCTTC
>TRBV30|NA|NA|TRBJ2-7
CAWSVGGSSYEQYF
TGTGCCTGGAGTGTAGGAGGCTCCTCCTACGAGCAGTACTTC
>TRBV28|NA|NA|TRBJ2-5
CASSQPQGGETQYF
TGTGCCAGCAGTCAACCACAGGGTGGGGAGACCCAGTACTTC
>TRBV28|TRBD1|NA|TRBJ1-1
CASRTGGRRSTEAFF
TGTGCCAGCAGAACAGGGGGCCGACGTAGCACTGAAGCTTTCTTT
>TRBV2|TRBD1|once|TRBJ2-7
CASSPRQGGYEQYF
TGTGCCAGCAGCCCTAGACAGGGTGGGTACGAGCAGTACTTC
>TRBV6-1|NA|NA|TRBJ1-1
CATDSMTPGGKKAFF
TGTGCCACCGATTCTATGACCCCGGGGGGGAAGAAAGCTTTCTTT
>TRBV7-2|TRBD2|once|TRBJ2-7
CASGPILAGPDYEQYF
TGTGCCAGCGGCCCCATTCTAGCGGGGCCCGACTACGAGCAGTACTTC
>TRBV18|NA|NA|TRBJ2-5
CASSPGQPRETQYF
TGTGCCAGCTCACCCGGACAGCCCAGGGAGACCCAGTACTTC
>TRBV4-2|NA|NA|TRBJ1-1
CASSQPGREAFF
TGTGCCAGCAGCCAGCCGGGTCGCGAAGCTTTCTTT
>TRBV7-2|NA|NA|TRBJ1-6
CASSLRQPDSPLHF
TGTGCCAGCAGCTTAAGACAGCCAGATTCACCCCTCCACTTT
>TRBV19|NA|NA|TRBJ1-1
CATRRGPPFEAFF
TGTGCCACCCGAAGGGGTCCACCATTTGAAGCTTTCTTT
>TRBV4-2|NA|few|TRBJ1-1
CASSRTAENTEAFF
TGTGCCAGCAGCCGGACAGCAGAGAACACTGAAGCTTTCTTT
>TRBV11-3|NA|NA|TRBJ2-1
CASSLGPPEDLGSNEQFF
TGTGCCAGCAGCTTAGGGCCCCCGGAGGACTTAGGATCAAATGAGCAGTTCTTC
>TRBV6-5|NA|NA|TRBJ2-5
CASSNWAGNGETQYF
TGTGCCAGCAGTAACTGGGCAGGGAACGGAGAGACCCAGTACTTC
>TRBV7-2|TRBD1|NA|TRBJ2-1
CASSSQGTVDEQFF
TGTGCCAGCAGTTCACAGGGGACAGTCGATGAGCAGTTCTTC
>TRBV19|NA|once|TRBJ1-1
CASRGTGSQSTEAFF
TGTGCCAGTAGGGGAACGGGGTCACAAAGCACTGAAGCTTTCTTT
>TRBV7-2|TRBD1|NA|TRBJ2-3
CASSFPGQGFSFTQYF
TGTGCCAGCAGCTTCCCGGGACAGGGGTTCAGTTTTACGCAGTATTTT
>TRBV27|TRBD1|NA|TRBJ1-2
CASSPDRDYGYTF
TGTGCCAGCAGTCCGGACAGGGACTATGGCTACACCTTC
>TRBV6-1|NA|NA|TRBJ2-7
CASSGRPSGYEQYF
TGTGCCAGCAGTGGACGTCCAAGCGGCTACGAGCAGTACTTC
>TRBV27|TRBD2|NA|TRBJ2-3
CASSPALTSGGANQYF
TGTGCCAGCAGTCCAGCCCTGACTAGCGGGGGGGCCAACCAGTATTTT
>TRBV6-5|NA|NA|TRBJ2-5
CASSYFGPGETQYF
NA
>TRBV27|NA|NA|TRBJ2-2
CASSGKGVGAVATGELFF
TGTGCCAGCAGTGGAAAAGGGGTTGGGGCCGTTGCCACCGGGGAGCTGTTTTTT
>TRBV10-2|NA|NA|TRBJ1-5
CATKGQPNQPQHF
TGCGCCACTAAGGGGCAGCCTAACCAGCCCCAGCATTTT
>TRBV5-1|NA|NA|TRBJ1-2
CASSLGQDPYGYTF
TGCGCCAGCAGCTTGGGACAGGACCCCTATGGCTACACCTTC
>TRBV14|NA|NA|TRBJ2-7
CASSQGAYEQYF
TGTGCCAGCAGCCAAGGAGCCTACGAGCAGTACTTC
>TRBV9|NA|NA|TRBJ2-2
CASSTRSGIRNTGELFF
TGTGCCAGCAGCACTCGTTCAGGGATCAGGAACACCGGGGAGCTGTTTTTT
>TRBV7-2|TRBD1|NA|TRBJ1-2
CASSFGQGAYYGYTF
TGTGCCAGCAGCTTCGGACAGGGGGCATACTATGGCTACACCTTC
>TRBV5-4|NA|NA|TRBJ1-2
CASSLYRGYGYTF
TGTGCCAGCAGCTTGTATAGAGGCTATGGCTACACCTTC
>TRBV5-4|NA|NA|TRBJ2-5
CASSFRTGETQYF
TGTGCCAGCAGCTTTAGAACAGGAGAGACCCAGTACTTC
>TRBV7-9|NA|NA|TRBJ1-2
CAYGGGPTNYGYTF
TGTGCCTACGGGGGGGGGCCTACTAACTATGGCTACACCTTC
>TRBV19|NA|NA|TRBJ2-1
CASSTIEYPPYNEQFF
TGTGCCAGTAGTACCATAGAGTACCCTCCTTACAATGAGCAGTTCTTC
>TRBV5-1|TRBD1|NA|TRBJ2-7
CASSLVQGAYEQYF
TGCGCCAGCAGCTTGGTCCAGGGGGCGTACGAGCAGTACTTC
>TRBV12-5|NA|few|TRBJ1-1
CASGLEERPAFF
TGTGCTAGTGGTTTGGAGGAGCGACCAGCTTTCTTT
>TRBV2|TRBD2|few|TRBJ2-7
CASRPGTSGYYEQYF
TGTGCCAGCAGACCCGGGACTAGCGGATACTACGAGCAGTACTTC
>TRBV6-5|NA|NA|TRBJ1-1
CASSRHTGSTEAFF
TGTGCCAGCAGCCGTCACACGGGGAGCACTGAAGCTTTCTTT
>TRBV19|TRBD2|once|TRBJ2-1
CASSIAAGGPSEQFF
TGTGCCAGTAGTATAGCAGCGGGGGGGCCGAGTGAGCAGTTCTTC
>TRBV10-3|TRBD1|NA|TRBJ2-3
CAISRITGGSDTDTQYF
TGTGCCATCAGCCGGATTACAGGGGGCTCCGACACAGATACGCAGTATTTT
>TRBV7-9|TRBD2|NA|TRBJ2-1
CASSYPGLPHNEQFF
TGTGCCAGCAGCTATCCGGGACTACCCCACAATGAGCAGTTCTTC
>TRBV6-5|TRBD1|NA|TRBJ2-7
CASSYQGTGGYEQYF
TGTGCCAGCAGTTACCAAGGGACAGGGGGCTACGAGCAGTACTTC
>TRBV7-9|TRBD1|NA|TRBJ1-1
CASSLGGGANTEAFF
TGTGCCAGCAGCTTAGGAGGGGGCGCGAACACTGAAGCTTTCTTT
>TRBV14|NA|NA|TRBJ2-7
CASSQEGHEQYF
TGTGCCAGCAGCCAAGAGGGCCACGAGCAGTACTTC
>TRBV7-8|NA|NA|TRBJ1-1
CASSMDRKAFF
TGTGCCAGCAGCATGGACAGAAAAGCTTTCTTT
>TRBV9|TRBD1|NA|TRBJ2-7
CASSVAGTASYEQYF
TGTGCCAGCAGCGTAGCCGGGACAGCCTCCTACGAGCAGTACTTC
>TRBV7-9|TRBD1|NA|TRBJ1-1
CASSYLTDRREAFF
TGTGCCAGCAGCTACCTCACGGACAGGCGGGAAGCTTTCTTT
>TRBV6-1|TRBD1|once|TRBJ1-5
CASGDRGNQPQHF
TGTGCCAGCGGAGACAGGGGTAATCAGCCCCAGCATTTT
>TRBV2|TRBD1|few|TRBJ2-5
CASSDSGTGAETQYF
TGTGCCAGCAGTGACAGTGGGACAGGGGCGGAGACCCAGTACTTC
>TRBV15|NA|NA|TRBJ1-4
CATSVPSTARLFF
TGTGCCACCAGCGTCCCTTCGACAGCTAGACTGTTTTTT
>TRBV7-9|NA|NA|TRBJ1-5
CASSLDGRGNQPQHF
TGTGCCAGCAGCTTAGATGGCCGGGGCAATCAGCCCCAGCATTTT
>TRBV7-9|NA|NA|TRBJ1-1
CASSYQNTEAFF
TGTGCCAGCAGCTATCAGAACACTGAAGCTTTCTTT
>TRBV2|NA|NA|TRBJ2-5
CASRDRYQETQYF
TGTGCCAGCAGAGACAGGTACCAAGAGACCCAGTACTTC
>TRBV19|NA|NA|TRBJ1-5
CASSIMGRRNQPQHF
TGTGCCAGTAGTATAATGGGCAGGAGGAATCAGCCCCAGCATTTT